What follows are 14 T cell receptor beta chains derived from one specimen sequenced in a study of blood T cell repertoires in COVID-19 (dated by TCRdb to the early 2020s). Library generation was performed with the immunoSEQ multiplex PCR assay. TCRdb took this table from immuneACCESS and kept in-frame rearrangements with V and J called. Such tables lack part of the clones; where checked against another copy, unresolved V genes explain under half of the gap, and the rest is unexplained. In this sample the table shows 150,000 or so clones, about 70% of which occur a single time. The ten largest clones take up less than 2.5% of the sample. The sequencing sample was made of peripheral blood. Receptor source: an older woman with acute or convalescent COVID-19.

This chain connects TRBV3-1 (or the pseudogene TRBV3-2) to TRBJ1-2, with TRBD1 matching over 7 bases. V dropped 2 bases and J dropped 0; count of bases not matched to a gene: 3. The CDR3 is made up of 15 amino acids. CDR1 LGHDT and CDR2 YNNKEL come from the germline V gene (reference sequence). The CDR3 is CASSQTRGSNYGYTF. CDR3 DNA sequence: TGTGCCAGCAGCCAAACCAGGGGGTCTAACTATGGCTACACCTTC.

V and J are TRBV7-2 and TRBJ2-7; TRBD1 is a possible D gene (6 bases). The length of the CDR3 is 14 residues. Looked up from germline, CDR1 is SGHTA and CDR2 is FQGNSA. V dropped 3 bases and J dropped 5 bases, with 14 bases sitting between them. The CDR3 DNA is TGTGCCAGCAGCTTTAACACAGGGAAACACGAGCAGTACTTC. This codes for CASSFNTGKHEQYF.

V and J are TRBV9 and TRBJ2-2; 9 bases map to TRBD2. CDR3 length: 15 amino acids. Germline V gives CDR1 SGDLS, CDR2 YYNGEE. Losses at the gene ends were 5 bases for V and 6 bases for J; bases not matched to a gene: 8. The chain's CDR3 is CASSSAGGPAGELFF. The CDR3 nucleotides read TGTGCCAGCAGTTCTGCGGGAGGGCCGGCCGGGGAGCTGTTTTTT.

This clone was detected a few times. V gene TRBV4-1 combines with J gene TRBJ2-7; 10 nucleotides line up with TRBD1. This CDR3 contains 17 residues. CDR1 and CDR2 (germline): MGHRA, YSYEKL. J was trimmed by 6 bases and V by 0 bases; bases with no gene match: 11. The CDR3 DNA reads TGCGCCAGCAGCCAAGATTCGATTGGGACAGGGGTCTCCGAGCAGTACTTC. This encodes CASSQDSIGTGVSEQYF.

The chain employs TRBV6-5 and TRBJ1-2; 12 bases are a match to TRBD1. J gave up 8 bases and V 8 bases, and 12 bases lay outside the gene matches. Germline loops: CDR1 MNHEY, CDR2 SVGAGI. The CDR3 spans 15 residues. The CDR3 DNA reads as TGTGCCAGCGGGGGGACAGGGGGCCGGCTCTTCGGCTACACCTTC. Encoded protein: CASGGTGGRLFGYTF.

This clone was counted only a few times. The chain has TRBV2 and TRBJ1-5, with TRBD1 as a possible D gene (5 bases). The CDR3 extends over 16 amino acids. Per germline, CDR1 SNHLY and CDR2 FYNNEI. The ends were cut back, 3 bases at V and 7 bases at J, with 19 bases in the middle. The DNA of the CDR3 is TGTGCCAGCAGTGATCCCCTGGGGGGAGTGGGACAGCCCCAGCATTTT. This gives the protein CASSDPLGGVGQPQHF.

This clone has only one observation. The chain couples TRBV7-9 to TRBJ2-1; D is possibly TRBD1 (6 bases). V shed 4 bases and J shed 7 bases, with 17 bases lying between them. The CDR3 consists of 15 residues. Germline loops: CDR1 SEHNR, CDR2 FQNEAQ (reference sequence). CDR3 region: CASSSNRELRNEQFF. The CDR3 nucleotides read TGTGCCAGCAGCTCAAACAGGGAGTTGAGGAATGAGCAGTTCTTC.

V usage is TRBV2 and J usage is TRBJ1-2; 7 bases line up with TRBD1. The CDR3 is 13 amino acids. CDR1 and CDR2 (germline): SNHLY, FYNNEI. J was trimmed by 6 bases and V by 8 bases; bases with no gene match: 9. The DNA of the CDR3 is TGTGCCAGCTACGGACAGGAAAGGGATGGCTACACCTTC. It specifies CASYGQERDGYTF.

This clone was observed a single time. This chain uses TRBV5-4 with TRBJ1-2; TRBD1 matches at 7 bases. V was clipped by 4 bases and J by 7 bases; unmatched bases: 4. Germline-derived CDR1 and CDR2 are SGHNT and YYREEE (reference sequence). This CDR3 has 12 residues. The CDR3 loop reads CASSPDRAGYTF. The CDR3 coding sequence is TGTGCCAGCAGCCCCGACAGGGCTGGCTACACCTTC.

The CDR3 loop is CASSRRQGYGYTF. For the CDR3, the DNA is TGTGCCAGCAGTCGCCGACAGGGCTATGGCTACACCTTC. The genes are TRBV28 and TRBJ1-2; TRBD1 aligns across 7 bases. V dropped 5 bases and J dropped 4; count of bases not matched to a gene: 4. Germline CDR1 reads MDHEN; CDR2 reads SYDVKM. The CDR3 extends over 13 amino acids.

This clone was seen a few times. V and J are TRBV5-8 and TRBJ1-2, with TRBD1 as a possible D gene (5 bases). Trimming stripped 5 bases from V and 4 bases from J, with 21 bases between. The CDR3 has 16 amino acids. Germline CDR1 reads SGHTS; CDR2 reads YDEGEE. CDR3 DNA: TGTGCCAGCAGGGTGGTCCAGGGCACCAATTCCTATGGCTACACCTTC. Its protein is CASRVVQGTNSYGYTF.

This chain uses TRBV18 with TRBJ1-4; 7 nucleotides match TRBD1. Germline CDR1 reads KGHSH; CDR2 reads LQKENI. CDR3 size: 15 residues. Trimming cost V 6 bases and J 5 bases; bases outside gene matches: 9. CDR3 in amino acids: CASSPNRDSNEKLFF. CDR3 coding DNA: TGTGCCAGCTCGCCCAACCGGGACAGCAATGAAAAACTGTTTTTT.

This clone was observed at least ten times. The rearrangement uses TRBV30 and TRBJ2-7; 10 nucleotides match TRBD1. Germline V CDR1 and CDR2: GTSNPN, SVGIG (reference sequence). The CDR3 length is 12 residues. J lost 2 bases, V lost 5 bases, and 0 bases had no gene match. As DNA, the CDR3 is TGTGCCTGGGACAGGGGGCCCTACGAGCAGTACTTC. It is translated as CAWDRGPYEQYF. Filled out from reference TRBV30 and TRBJ2-7, the complete variable domain reads SQTIHQWPATLVQPVGSPLSLECTVEGTSNPNLYWYRQAAGRGLQLLFYSVGIGQISSEVPQNLSASRPQDRQFILSSKKLLLSDSGFYLCAWDRGPYEQYFGPGTRLTVT.

V gene TRBV10-2 combines with J gene TRBJ1-2, with TRBD1 as a possible D gene (6 bases). V lost 2 bases, J lost 5 bases, and 9 bases lay in between. Germline-derived CDR1 and CDR2 are WSHSY and SAAADI. This CDR3 has 13 residues. The CDR3 DNA follows: TGCGCCAGCAGTGAGGGCAGGGGTTATGGCTACACCTTC. This sequence encodes CASSEGRGYGYTF.